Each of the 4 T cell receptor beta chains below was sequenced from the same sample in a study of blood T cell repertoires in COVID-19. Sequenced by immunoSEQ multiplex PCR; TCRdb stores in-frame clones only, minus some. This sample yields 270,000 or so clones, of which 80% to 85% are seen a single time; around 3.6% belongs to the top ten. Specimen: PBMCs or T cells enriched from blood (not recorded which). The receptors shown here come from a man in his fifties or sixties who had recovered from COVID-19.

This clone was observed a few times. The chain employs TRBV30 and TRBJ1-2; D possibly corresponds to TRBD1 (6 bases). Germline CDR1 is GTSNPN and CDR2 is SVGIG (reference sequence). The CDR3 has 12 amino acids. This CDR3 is CASNRESGGYTF. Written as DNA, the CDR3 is TGTGCTTCAAACAGGGAATCGGGCGGCTACACCTTC.

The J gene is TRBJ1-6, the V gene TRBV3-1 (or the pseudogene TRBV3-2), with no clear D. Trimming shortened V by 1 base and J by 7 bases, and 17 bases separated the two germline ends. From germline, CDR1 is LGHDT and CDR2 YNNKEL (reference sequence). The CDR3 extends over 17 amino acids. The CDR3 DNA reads TGTGCCAGCAGCCAAGGAGCGGGGTGGGGAACCAATTCACCCCTCCACTTT. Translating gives CASSQGAGWGTNSPLHF.

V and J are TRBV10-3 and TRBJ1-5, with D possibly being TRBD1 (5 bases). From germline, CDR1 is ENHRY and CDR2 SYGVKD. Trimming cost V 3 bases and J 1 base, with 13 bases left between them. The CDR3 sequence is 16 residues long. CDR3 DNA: TGTGCCATCAGTGACGGACAAGGGGCGAGCAATCAGCCCCAGCATTTT. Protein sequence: CAISDGQGASNQPQHF.

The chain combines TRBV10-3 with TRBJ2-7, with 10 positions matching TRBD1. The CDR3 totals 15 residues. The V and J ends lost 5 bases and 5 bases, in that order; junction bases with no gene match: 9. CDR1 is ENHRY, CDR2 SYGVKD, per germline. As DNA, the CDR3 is TGTGCCATCAGTACTTCATCCGGGACAGGGGACGAGCAGTACTTC. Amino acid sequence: CAISTSSGTGDEQYF.